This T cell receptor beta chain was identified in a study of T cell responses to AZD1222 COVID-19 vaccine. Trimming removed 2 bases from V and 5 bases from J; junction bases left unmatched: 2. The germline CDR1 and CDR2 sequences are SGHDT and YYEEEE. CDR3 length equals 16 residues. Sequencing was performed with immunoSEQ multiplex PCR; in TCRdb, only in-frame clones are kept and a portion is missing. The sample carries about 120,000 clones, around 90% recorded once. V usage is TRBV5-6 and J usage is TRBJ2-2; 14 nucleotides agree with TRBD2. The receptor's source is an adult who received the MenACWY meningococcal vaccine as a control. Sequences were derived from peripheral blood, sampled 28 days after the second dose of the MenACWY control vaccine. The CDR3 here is CASSFGLAGGTGELFF. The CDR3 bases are TGTGCCAGCAGCTTTGGACTAGCGGGGGGTACCGGGGAGCTGTTTTTT.